The rows below give T cell receptor beta chains drawn from one sample of a study of cytomegalovirus exposure and HLA in healthy donors. Produced via immunoSEQ multiplex PCR; TCRdb's table is partial and in-frame only. In the table there are around 110,000 clones, over 80% of which are singletons. The sample was PBMCs. The origin of the receptors is a man aged 25-40 years in good health and CMV-seropositive. The CDR3 runs from the conserved cysteine through the conserved F or W. The D gene is left open where the match is weak. Part of the rows lack a size; the others show once, few, many or a class for expanded clones.

>TRBJ1-1|16|NA|NA|TRBV7-6
TGTGCCAGCAACCACCCTATCAGGTCTCCGAACACTGAAGCTTTCTTT
CASNHPIRSPNTEAFF
>TRBJ2-5|14|NA|TRBD2|TRBV18
TGTGCCAGCTCACCACCGGAAGCGGGGGGTACCCAGTACTTC
CASSPPEAGGTQYF
>TRBJ2-1|15|NA|TRBD2|TRBV6-1
TGTGCCAGCAGTGACTATTCAGCGGGGAACAATGAGCAGTTCTTC
CASSDYSAGNNEQFF
>TRBJ2-6|13|few|NA|TRBV27
TGTGCCAGCAGTTCAAATCTACCAGGTGTCCTGACTTTC
CASSSNLPGVLTF
>TRBJ2-7|13|once|NA|TRBV5-6
TGTGCCAGCAGCTTGGCCGGGGTGTACGAGCAGTACTTC
CASSLAGVYEQYF
>TRBJ2-3|14|NA|TRBD2|TRBV6-4
TGTGCCAGCAGTGAAGCGGGGGGGGCAGATACGCAGTATTTT
CASSEAGGADTQYF
>TRBJ1-1|13|NA|NA|TRBV2
TGTGCCAGCATTTCTACAGGGAACACTGAAGCTTTCTTT
CASISTGNTEAFF
>TRBJ2-3|16|few|NA|TRBV6-6
TGTGCCAGCAGTCGGGACTCCCGGGGTAGAGGAGATACGCAGTATTTT
CASSRDSRGRGDTQYF
>TRBJ2-7|15|NA|NA|TRBV5-5
TGTGCCAGCAGCTTGGTGCGGCAGGGGCCTGACGAGCAGTACTTC
CASSLVRQGPDEQYF
>TRBJ1-3|12|NA|NA|TRBV30
TGTGCCTGGAAGAGCTCTGGAAACACCATATATTTT
CAWKSSGNTIYF
>TRBJ1-5|13|NA|NA|TRBV6-4
TGTGCCAGCAGTGCGGAGGGAGATCAGCCCCAGCATTTT
CASSAEGDQPQHF
>TRBJ1-1|16|NA|TRBD1|TRBV5-1
TGCGCCAGCAGCTTCGAGACAGGGAATTTGGGCACTGAAGCTTTCTTT
CASSFETGNLGTEAFF
>TRBJ2-7|11|NA|NA|TRBV11-2
TGTGCCAGCAGCTTAATTGAGGAGCAGTACTTC
CASSLIEEQYF
>TRBJ1-5|15|NA|NA|TRBV6-5
TGTGCCAGCAGTTACTCGAAACAGGGAGGGCAGCCCCAGCATTTT
CASSYSKQGGQPQHF
>TRBJ2-7|14|NA|TRBD1|TRBV6-5
TGTGCCAGCAGGGCGACGACAGGGAACTACGAGCAGTACTTC
CASRATTGNYEQYF
>TRBJ2-2|16|once|TRBD1|TRBV10-3
TGTGCCATCATCCCACCGTCAGGGGGGAACACCGGGGAGCTGTTTTTT
CAIIPPSGGNTGELFF
>TRBJ2-1|17|NA|TRBD2|TRBV4-2
TGTGCCAGCAGCCAAGACCCCCGGGGGGGCCCCGACAATGAGCAGTTCTTC
CASSQDPRGGPDNEQFF
>TRBJ1-1|15|once|NA|TRBV6-5
TGTGCCAGCACCCCCCGGCCAGTCGGGTTTGATGAAGCTTTCTTT
CASTPRPVGFDEAFF
>TRBJ2-7|15|NA|NA|TRBV5-4
TGTGCCAGCAGCTTGAGGTCTCCAGGACACTACGAGCAGTACTTC
CASSLRSPGHYEQYF
>TRBJ2-3|15|NA|TRBD1|TRBV6-5
TGTGCCAGCAGACCGGGACAGCTACTCCGTGATACGCAGTATTTT
CASRPGQLLRDTQYF
>TRBJ2-7|17|NA|NA|TRBV5-6
TGTGCCAGCAGCTTGTTAGGGGCAGGACGGAACCTCTACGAGCAGTACTTC
CASSLLGAGRNLYEQYF
>TRBJ2-5|15|NA|NA|TRBV6-1
TGTGCCAGCAGTGAACAAAGCCAGGGAAAAGAGACCCAGTACTTC
CASSEQSQGKETQYF
>TRBJ1-1|12|few|NA|TRBV10-2
TGCGCCAGCAGCCCCAGGAACACTGAAGCTTTCTTT
CASSPRNTEAFF
>TRBJ2-3|15|NA|TRBD2|TRBV5-1
TGCGCCAGCAGCTTGGTTCTAGCGGACACAGATACGCAGTATTTT
CASSLVLADTDTQYF
>TRBJ2-3|15|NA|NA|TRBV7-9
TGTGCCAGCAGCTTAGGGGTGGGAGTCACAGATACGCAGTATTTT
CASSLGVGVTDTQYF
>TRBJ2-5|16|once|NA|TRBV6-1
TGTGCCAGCAGTGAAGCGGGTTGGGCAAAAACCGAGACCCAGTACTTC
CASSEAGWAKTETQYF
>TRBJ1-2|13|NA|NA|TRBV5-1
TGCGCCAGCAGCTTACAGGGCGACTATGGCTACACCTTC
CASSLQGDYGYTF
>TRBJ1-2|13|NA|NA|TRBV2
TGTGCCAGCAGACGGACGGGGTACTATGGCTACACCTTC
CASRRTGYYGYTF
>TRBJ1-6|15|NA|NA|TRBV9
TGTGCCAGCAGCGTAGGGCAGGCCGTTAATTCACCCCTCCACTTT
CASSVGQAVNSPLHF
>TRBJ1-4|18|NA|NA|TRBV7-8
TGTGCCAGCAGCCTTATCCCAGGATCCGGCGCAACTAATGAAAAACTGTTTTTT
CASSLIPGSGATNEKLFF
>TRBJ1-2|14|NA|TRBD1|TRBV5-1
TGCGCCAGCAGCCATGGACAGGGGGCGCCTGGCTACACCTTC
CASSHGQGAPGYTF
>TRBJ2-7|16|once|TRBD2|TRBV7-9
TGTGCCAGCAGCCTCGGGACTAGCGGGGGGCGCGACGAGCAGTACTTC
CASSLGTSGGRDEQYF
>TRBJ2-5|22|NA|NA|TRBV21-1
TGTGCCAGCAGCACAAATTTAGGACCCGTAGGACTAGCGGCTTCTTACAAAGAGACCCAGTACTTC
CASSTNLGPVGLAASYKETQYF
>TRBJ2-1|15|NA|TRBD2|TRBV7-2
TGTGCCAGCAGCGTTACGGGGGGGCCTTACAATGAGCAGTTCTTC
CASSVTGGPYNEQFF
>TRBJ1-2|15|NA|NA|TRBV13
TGTGCCAGCGCCACACAGGGCCAGATTAACTATGGCTACACCTTC
CASATQGQINYGYTF
>TRBJ2-2|16|NA|TRBD2|TRBV30
TGTGCCTGGAGTTTCGCTAGCGGGGAGAACACCGGGGAGCTGTTTTTT
CAWSFASGENTGELFF
>TRBJ2-7|15|NA|NA|TRBV2
TGTGCCAGCAGGAGCAGGGCGATTAGAGTCTACGAGCAGTACTTC
CASRSRAIRVYEQYF
>TRBJ1-1|13|NA|NA|TRBV30
TGTGCCTGGAAATTGTCCAGGAACACTGAAGCTTTCTTT
CAWKLSRNTEAFF
>TRBJ1-6|15|NA|NA|TRBV7-9
TGTGCCAGCAGCCAACGAGGGATAGAGGGTTCACCCCTCCACTTT
CASSQRGIEGSPLHF
>TRBJ2-7|13|NA|NA|TRBV30
TGTGCCTGGAGGCGATCTTACCCCTACGAGCAGTACTTC
CAWRRSYPYEQYF
>TRBJ1-6|19|NA|NA|TRBV5-1
TGCGCCAGCAGCCCGGACAGTGTAATGAGGAGCTCCTATAATTCACCCCTCCACTTT
CASSPDSVMRSSYNSPLHF
>TRBJ2-3|13|once|NA|TRBV5-5
TGTGCCAGCAGCTTGACGGGCACAGATACGCAGTATTTT
CASSLTGTDTQYF
>TRBJ1-1|13|NA|NA|TRBV11-3
TGTGCCAGCAGCGCAAATGGAGGGACTGAAGCTTTCTTT
CASSANGGTEAFF